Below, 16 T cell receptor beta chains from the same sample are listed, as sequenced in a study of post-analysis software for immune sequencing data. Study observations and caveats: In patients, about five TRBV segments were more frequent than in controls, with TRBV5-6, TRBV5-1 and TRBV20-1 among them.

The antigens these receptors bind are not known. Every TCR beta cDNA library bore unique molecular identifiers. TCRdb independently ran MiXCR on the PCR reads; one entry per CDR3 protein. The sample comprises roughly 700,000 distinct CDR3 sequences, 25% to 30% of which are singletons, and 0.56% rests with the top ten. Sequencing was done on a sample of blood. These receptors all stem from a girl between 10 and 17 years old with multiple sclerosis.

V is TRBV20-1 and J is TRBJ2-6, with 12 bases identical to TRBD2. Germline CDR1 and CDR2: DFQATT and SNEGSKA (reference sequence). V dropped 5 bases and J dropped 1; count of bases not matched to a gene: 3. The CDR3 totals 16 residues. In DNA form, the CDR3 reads TGCAGTGCTCCGACTAGCGGGAGTTCTGGGGCCAACGTCCTGACTTTC. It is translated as CSAPTSGSSGANVLTF.

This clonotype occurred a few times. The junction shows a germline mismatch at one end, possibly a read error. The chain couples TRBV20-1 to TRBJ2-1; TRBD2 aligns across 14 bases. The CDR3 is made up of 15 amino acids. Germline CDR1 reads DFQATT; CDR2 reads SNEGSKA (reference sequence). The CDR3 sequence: CSARGTSGGDNEQFF. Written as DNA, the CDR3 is TGCAGTGCCAGAGGGACTAGCGGGGGCGACAATGAGCAGTTCTTC.

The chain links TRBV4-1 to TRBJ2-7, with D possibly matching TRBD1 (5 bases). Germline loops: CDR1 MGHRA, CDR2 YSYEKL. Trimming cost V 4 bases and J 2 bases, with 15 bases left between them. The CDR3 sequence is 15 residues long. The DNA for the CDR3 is TGCGCCAGCAGCCCCCGTGGAACAGGAGCCTACGAGCAGTACTTC. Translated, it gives CASSPRGTGAYEQYF.

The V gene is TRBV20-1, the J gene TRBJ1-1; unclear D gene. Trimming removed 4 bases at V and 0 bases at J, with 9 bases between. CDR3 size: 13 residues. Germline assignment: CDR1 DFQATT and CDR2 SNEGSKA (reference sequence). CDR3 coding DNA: TGCAGTGCTACGTTCCGGCTGAACACTGAAGCTTTCTTT. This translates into CSATFRLNTEAFF.

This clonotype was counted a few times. The CDR3 is CSARITGTSSYNSPLHF. The CDR3 region has the DNA TGCAGTGCTAGAATTACAGGGACGAGCTCCTATAATTCACCCCTCCACTTT. This sequence joins TRBV20-1 and TRBJ1-6; D is possibly TRBD1 (6 bases). The germline gives CDR1 DFQATT, CDR2 SNEGSKA (reference sequence). V lost 2 bases to trimming and J lost 0 bases, with 14 bases between them. The CDR3 is 17 residues long.

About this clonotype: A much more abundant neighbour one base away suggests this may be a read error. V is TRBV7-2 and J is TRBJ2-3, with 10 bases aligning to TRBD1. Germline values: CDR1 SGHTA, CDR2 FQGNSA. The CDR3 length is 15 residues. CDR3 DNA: TGTGCCAGCAGCATAAGACAGGGGGCTTCGGATATGCAGTATTTT. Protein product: CASSIRQGASDMQYF. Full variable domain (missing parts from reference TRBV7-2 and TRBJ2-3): GAGVSQSPSNKVTEKGKDVELRCDPISGHTALYWYRQSLGQGLEFLIYFQGNSAPDKSGLPSDRFSAERTGGSVSTLTIQRTQQEDSAVYLCASSIRQGASDMQYFGPGTRLTVL.

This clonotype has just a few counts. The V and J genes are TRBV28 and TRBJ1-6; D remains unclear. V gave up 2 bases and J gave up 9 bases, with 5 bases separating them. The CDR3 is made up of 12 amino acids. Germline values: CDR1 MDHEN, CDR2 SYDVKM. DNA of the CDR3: TGTGCCAGCAGTTTAATCGGTTCACCCCTCCACTTT. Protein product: CASSLIGSPLHF.

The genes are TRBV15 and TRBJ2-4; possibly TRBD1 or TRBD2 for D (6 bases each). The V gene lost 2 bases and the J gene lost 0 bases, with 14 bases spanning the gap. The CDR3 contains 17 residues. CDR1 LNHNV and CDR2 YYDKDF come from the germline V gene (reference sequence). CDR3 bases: TGTGCCACCAGCAGACGCGTGGGGGGCCTAGCCAAAAACATTCAGTACTTC. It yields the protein CATSRRVGGLAKNIQYF.

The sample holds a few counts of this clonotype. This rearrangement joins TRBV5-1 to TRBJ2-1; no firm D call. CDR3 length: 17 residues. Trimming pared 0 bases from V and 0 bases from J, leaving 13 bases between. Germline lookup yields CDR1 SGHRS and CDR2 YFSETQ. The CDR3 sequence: CASSLEAGYSSYNEQFF. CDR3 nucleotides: TGCGCCAGCAGCTTGGAGGCAGGATACAGCTCCTACAATGAGCAGTTCTTC.

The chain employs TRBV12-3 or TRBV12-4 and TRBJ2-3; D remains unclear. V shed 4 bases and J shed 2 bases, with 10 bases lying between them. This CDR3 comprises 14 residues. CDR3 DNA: TGTGCCAGCAGTTACCTTGTCGACACAGATACGCAGTATTTT. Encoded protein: CASSYLVDTDTQYF.

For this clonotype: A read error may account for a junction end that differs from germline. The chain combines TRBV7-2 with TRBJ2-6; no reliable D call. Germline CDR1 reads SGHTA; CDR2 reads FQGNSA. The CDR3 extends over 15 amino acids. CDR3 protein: CVSSLGLSGANVLTF. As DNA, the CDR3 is TGTGTCAGCAGCTTAGGTCTCTCTGGGGCCAACGTCCTGACTTTC.

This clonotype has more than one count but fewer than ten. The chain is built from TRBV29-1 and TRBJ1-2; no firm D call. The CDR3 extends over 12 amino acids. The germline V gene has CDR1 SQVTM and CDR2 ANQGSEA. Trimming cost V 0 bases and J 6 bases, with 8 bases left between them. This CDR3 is CSVEDPTDGYTF. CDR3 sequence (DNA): TGCAGCGTTGAAGATCCTACCGATGGCTACACCTTC.

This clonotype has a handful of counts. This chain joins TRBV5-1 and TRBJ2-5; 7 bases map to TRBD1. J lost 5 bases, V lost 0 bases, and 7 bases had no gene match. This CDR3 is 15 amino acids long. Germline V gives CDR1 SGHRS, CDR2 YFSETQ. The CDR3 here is CASSLGQGVMETQYF. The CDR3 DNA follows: TGCGCCAGCAGCTTGGGGCAGGGGGTGATGGAGACCCAGTACTTC.

CDR3 amino acids: CASSEEGFHEQYF. CDR3 nucleotides: TGTGCCAGCAGTGAGGAGGGCTTCCACGAGCAGTACTTC. The chain is built from TRBV2 and TRBJ2-7, with D perhaps matching TRBD2 (6 bases). The V gene lost 3 bases and the J gene lost 5 bases, with 11 bases spanning the gap. The CDR3 spans 13 residues. The germline CDR1 and CDR2 sequences are SNHLY and FYNNEI.

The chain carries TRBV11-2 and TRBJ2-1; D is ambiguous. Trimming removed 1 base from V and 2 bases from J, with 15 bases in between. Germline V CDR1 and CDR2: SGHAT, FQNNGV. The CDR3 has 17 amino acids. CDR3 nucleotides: TGTGCCAGCAGCTTAGCAGGCGTGGGCCGAACCTACAATGAGCAGTTCTTC. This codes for CASSLAGVGRTYNEQFF.

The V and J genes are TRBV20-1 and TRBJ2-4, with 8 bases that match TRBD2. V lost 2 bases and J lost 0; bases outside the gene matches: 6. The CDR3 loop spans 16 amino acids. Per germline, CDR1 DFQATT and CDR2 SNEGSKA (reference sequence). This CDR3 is CSARSLAGLAKNIQYF. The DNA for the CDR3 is TGCAGTGCTAGATCCCTAGCGGGTCTAGCCAAAAACATTCAGTACTTC.